The rows below give T cell receptor beta chains drawn from one sample of a study of blood T cell repertoires in COVID-19. Sequencing was performed with immunoSEQ multiplex PCR; in TCRdb, only in-frame clones are kept and a portion is missing. The profile shows approximately 240,000 clones, approximately 80% of them singletons. Sequences were obtained from peripheral blood. All receptors come from an older woman with active or convalescent COVID-19. CDR3s include the opening cysteine and the closing phenylalanine or tryptophan. D genes are given only for firm matches. A clone size is listed for some rows: how often the clone was seen (once, few, many), or a class if it is expanded.

D gene	V gene	clone size	J gene	CDR3 protein	CDR3 DNA
NA	TRBV11-2	NA	TRBJ2-2	CASSLQSGRNTGELFF	TGTGCCAGCAGCTTACAGTCCGGGAGGAACACCGGGGAGCTGTTTTTT
TRBD1	TRBV6-5	NA	TRBJ2-3	CASRSQGKDTQYF	TGTGCCAGCAGATCACAGGGGAAAGATACGCAGTATTTT
NA	TRBV9	few	TRBJ1-3	CASSVGAGPLNSGNTIYF	TGTGCCAGCAGCGTAGGGGCGGGGCCGTTGAACTCTGGAAACACCATATATTTT
TRBD1	TRBV18	NA	TRBJ2-2	CASSNRDRGTGELFF	TGTGCCAGCTCAAACCGGGACAGGGGCACCGGGGAGCTGTTTTTT
NA	TRBV27	NA	TRBJ1-1	CATYTLGRGNTEAFF	TGTGCCACGTATACGTTGGGCAGGGGTAACACTGAAGCTTTCTTT
TRBD2	TRBV5-1	NA	TRBJ2-1	CASRTSLEEQFF	TGCGCCAGCAGGACTAGCCTCGAGGAGCAGTTCTTC
NA	TRBV7-9	NA	TRBJ1-3	CASSRRGTGDTIYF	TGTGCCAGCAGCCGCAGAGGGACGGGAGACACCATATATTTT
NA	TRBV20-1	NA	TRBJ2-7	CSAREGGGRNYEQYF	TGCAGTGCTCGTGAAGGGGGCGGGAGGAACTACGAGCAGTACTTC
TRBD2	TRBV7-2	NA	TRBJ2-1	CASSRGSGSQNEQFF	TGTGCCAGCAGCCGGGGTAGCGGGAGTCAGAATGAGCAGTTCTTC
NA	TRBV5-1	NA	TRBJ2-1	CASRAVSSYNEQFF	TGCGCCAGCCGCGCGGTTAGCTCCTACAATGAGCAGTTCTTC
TRBD1	TRBV19	NA	TRBJ1-4	CASSFRTGANEKLFF	TGTGCCAGTAGTTTCAGGACAGGGGCTAATGAAAAACTGTTTTTT
NA	TRBV11-3	NA	TRBJ1-6	CASSLDMRINSPLHF	TGTGCCAGCAGCTTAGATATGAGGATTAATTCACCCCTCCACTTT
TRBD2	TRBV18	NA	TRBJ2-1	CASSPGTSEYGGQFF	TGTGCCAGCTCACCGGGGACTAGCGAGTACGGTGGGCAGTTCTTC
TRBD1	TRBV5-5	NA	TRBJ1-5	CASSSGQGGQPQHF	TGTGCCAGCAGCTCAGGACAGGGTGGGCAGCCCCAGCATTTT
NA	TRBV9	NA	TRBJ1-4	CASSGEGVGRNEKLFF	TGTGCCAGCAGCGGGGAGGGAGTGGGCCGTAATGAAAAACTGTTTTTT
NA	TRBV15	once	TRBJ1-4	CATSRDRGYEKLFF	TGTGCCACCAGCAGAGACAGGGGATATGAAAAACTGTTTTTT
NA	TRBV6-5	NA	TRBJ1-2	CASLFDGLYGYTF	TGTGCCAGCCTTTTTGACGGACTCTATGGCTACACCTTC
NA	TRBV14	NA	TRBJ1-3	CASSQVSGVFGGNTIYF	TGTGCCAGCAGCCAAGTCTCAGGGGTTTTCGGTGGAAACACCATATATTTT
NA	TRBV27	NA	TRBJ2-1	CASSLSRRNEQFF	TGTGCCAGCAGTTTGAGCCGTCGGAATGAGCAGTTCTTC
NA	TRBV2	NA	TRBJ1-4	CASRREDEKLFF	TGTGCCAGCAGGAGGGAAGATGAAAAACTGTTTTTT
TRBD2	TRBV4-1	once	TRBJ2-2	CASSQRLAGISRGTGELFF	TGCGCCAGCAGCCAAAGACTAGCGGGGATTTCACGGGGCACCGGGGAGCTGTTTTTT
NA	TRBV24-1	NA	TRBJ2-3	CATSDTGVTDTQYF	TGTGCCACCAGTGATACCGGGGTCACAGATACGCAGTATTTT
NA	TRBV7-6	NA	TRBJ1-2	CASSLGPDYGYTF	TGTGCCAGCAGCTTAGGTCCCGACTATGGCTACACCTTC
NA	TRBV20-1	NA	TRBJ2-1	CSASYLEVSYNEQFF	TGCAGTGCTAGTTATTTGGAGGTCTCCTACAATGAGCAGTTCTTC
NA	TRBV3-1/TRBV3-2	NA	TRBJ1-2	CASSQDIRGRNNYGYTF	TGTGCCAGCAGCCAAGATATACGGGGGAGGAATAACTATGGCTACACCTTC
TRBD1	TRBV28	NA	TRBJ1-4	CASSLMAGQGGEKLFF	TGTGCCAGCAGTTTAATGGCTGGACAGGGTGGTGAAAAACTGTTTTTT
NA	TRBV19	NA	TRBJ1-5	CASSMAGISNQPQHF	TGTGCCAGTAGTATGGCAGGGATTAGCAATCAGCCCCAGCATTTT
NA	TRBV5-1	NA	TRBJ2-5	CASSRGETQYF	TGCGCCAGCAGCCGAGGAGAGACCCAGTACTTC
NA	TRBV7-2	NA	TRBJ1-6	CASSRNGGYSPLHF	TGTGCCAGCAGCCGGAATGGAGGTTATTCACCCCTCCACTTT